The 30 T cell receptor beta chains reported below all come from one sample, sequenced in a study of T-cell reconstitution after alpha-beta-depleted transplantation in children. Unique molecular identifiers were incorporated into the prepared TCRbeta library. TCRdb recomputed calls from the PCR reads with MiXCR, one row per CDR3 protein. The sample records hundreds of thousands of distinct CDR3 sequences, more than 9% being singletons. The source material was PBMCs, sampled before TCRalphabeta/CD19-depleted stem cell transplant. All receptors come from a child aged 2 to 10 with inherited bone marrow failure, due to receive a stem cell transplant.

As to this clonotype: It may be a read error: a sequence one base away is much more abundant. CDR3 in DNA: TGTGCCAGCAGTTTTCGGCTAGCACACAGCACAGATACGCAGTATTTT. Translated: CASSFRLAHSTDTQYF. The chain couples TRBV12-3 or TRBV12-4 to TRBJ2-3, with D possibly matching TRBD2 (5 bases). Trimming removed 3 bases from V and 0 bases from J, with 13 bases in between. The CDR3 loop spans 16 amino acids.

This clonotype was seen repeatedly, ten times or more. The gene calls are TRBV5-1 and TRBJ2-5; a weak D match, TRBD2 (5 bases). Per germline, CDR1 SGHRS and CDR2 YFSETQ. V was trimmed by 2 bases and J by 4 bases, leaving 9 bases between them. The CDR3 spans 13 residues. CDR3 DNA: TGCGCCAGCAGCTTCCGGGAAGTAGAGACCCAGTACTTC. This codes for CASSFREVETQYF.

This clonotype was recorded many times. This chain joins TRBV4-1 and TRBJ2-7; 8 bases agree with TRBD1. The CDR3 has 16 amino acids. The V segment lost 4 bases and the J segment 9 bases; nucleotides outside the gene matches: 17. The germline CDR1 and CDR2 sequences are MGHRA and YSYEKL. The CDR3 DNA is TGCGCCAGCAGCCCACGGTTGGGACAGGCAACCCCGGGGCAGTACTTC. Amino acids: CASSPRLGQATPGQYF.

This clonotype showed up just a few times. CDR3 sequence reads: CSARPPGHGDNEQFF. Written as DNA, the CDR3 is TGCAGTGCTAGGCCACCGGGGCACGGTGACAATGAGCAGTTCTTC. The chain couples TRBV20-1 to TRBJ2-1; D may match TRBD1 or TRBD2 (5 bases each). Trimming stripped 3 bases from V and 5 bases from J, with 17 bases between. The CDR3 spans 15 residues. Per the germline V gene, CDR1 is DFQATT and CDR2 is SNEGSKA (reference sequence).

This clonotype was observed many times. The chain joins TRBV4-3 to TRBJ1-1; no clear D gene. The ends were cut back, 4 bases at V and 4 bases at J, with 13 bases in the middle. CDR1 and CDR2 from the germline V gene are LGHNA and YSLEER. The CDR3 contains 14 residues. Here the CDR3 DNA reads TGCGCCAGCAGCCGCATTACCGGGATCACTGAAGCTTTCTTT. Its translation is CASSRITGITEAFF.

At least ten counts were recorded for this clonotype. The chain is built from TRBV11-2 and TRBJ2-1; 9 positions match TRBD2. Germline V gene lookup returns CDR1 SGHAT and CDR2 FQNNGV. The V and J ends lost 7 bases and 0 bases, in that order; junction bases with no gene match: 1. The length of the CDR3 is 14 residues. The CDR3 spells CASKREVSYNEQFF. DNA of the CDR3: TGTGCCAGCAAGCGGGAGGTCTCCTACAATGAGCAGTTCTTC.

This clonotype was picked up many times. This chain links TRBV12-3 or TRBV12-4 with TRBJ1-1; perhaps TRBD1 as D (5 bases). Trimming removed 3 bases from V and 8 bases from J, with 13 bases in between. This CDR3 region has 13 residues. The CDR3: CASSFKTTGEAFF. In nucleotides, the CDR3 is TGTGCCAGCAGTTTCAAGACAACAGGAGAAGCTTTCTTT.

A few counts support this clonotype. The chain recombines TRBV28 with TRBJ2-1; no clear D gene. The germline CDR1 and CDR2 sequences are MDHEN and SYDVKM. Trimming shortened V by 2 bases and J by 2 bases, and 13 bases separated the two germline ends. This CDR3 region has 16 residues. CDR3 DNA sequence: TGTGCCAGCAGTTTAGAACTGGGCAGAACCTACAATGAGCAGTTCTTC. Protein sequence: CASSLELGRTYNEQFF.

This clonotype was counted only a few times. The rearrangement joins TRBV2 to TRBJ1-2; no clear D gene. The CDR3 is made up of 13 amino acids. Germline CDR1 reads SNHLY; CDR2 reads FYNNEI. V was shortened by 4 bases and J by 8 bases, with 14 bases between the two germline ends. CDR3 protein: CASSVSREEGYTF. The CDR3 DNA follows: TGTGCCAGCAGTGTATCCCGGGAGGAGGGCTACACCTTC.

This chain links TRBV19 with TRBJ2-1, with 10 bases aligning to TRBD2. The V gene's germline CDR1 is LNHDA and CDR2 SQIVND (reference sequence). V trimming: 3 bases; J trimming: 9 bases; junction bases outside the gene matches: 11. This CDR3 region has 16 residues. The CDR3 bases are TGTGCCAGTAGTATGGGAGCGGGAGGGCCATTCTTTGAGCAGTTCTTC. This encodes CASSMGAGGPFFEQFF.

Ten or more counts support this clonotype. This rearrangement joins TRBV7-2 to TRBJ2-7; 11 nucleotides line up with TRBD2. The CDR3 consists of 15 residues. CDR1 and CDR2 (germline): SGHTA, FQGNSA. Trimming removed 2 bases from V and 5 bases from J; junction bases left unmatched: 5. DNA of the CDR3: TGTGCCAGCAGCTTACGGCTAGCGGGAGGTGACGAGCAGTACTTC. The encoded protein is CASSLRLAGGDEQYF.

This clonotype has ten or more counts. V is TRBV27 and J is TRBJ2-7; possible D gene TRBD1, 6 bases. V dropped 5 bases and J dropped 2 bases, with 13 bases sitting between them. This CDR3 comprises 14 residues. Germline lookup yields CDR1 MNHEY and CDR2 SMNVEV (reference sequence). CDR3 in amino acids: CASSTLAGAYEQYF. The CDR3 DNA follows: TGTGCCAGCAGTACCCTAGCAGGGGCCTACGAGCAGTACTTC.

This clonotype has at least ten counts. The chain carries TRBV9 and TRBJ2-6; tentatively, D is TRBD2 (5 bases). The CDR3 extends over 16 amino acids. Trimming left V 0 bases short and J 0 bases short, with 7 bases between. Germline V CDR1 and CDR2: SGDLS, YYNGEE. The CDR3, as DNA: TGTGCCAGCAGCGTAGGAGCGGACTCTGGGGCCAACGTCCTGACTTTC. Protein: CASSVGADSGANVLTF. Full variable domain (outside the CDR3, taken from reference TRBV9 and TRBJ2-6): DSGVTQTPKHLITATGQRVTLRCSPRSGDLSVYWYQQSLDQGLQFLIQYYNGEERAKGNILERFSAQQFPDLHSELNLSSLELGDSALYFCASSVGADSGANVLTFGAGSRLTVL.

This clonotype was detected many times. The J gene is TRBJ2-7, the V gene TRBV6-1, with a tentative D call TRBD2 (6 bases). The CDR3 runs 15 residues. The germline gives CDR1 MNHNS, CDR2 SASEGT. Deletions cut 5 bases from V and 3 bases from J, with 17 bases between. The CDR3 reads CASSLARPPFYEQYF. DNA of the CDR3: TGTGCCAGCAGTCTAGCGAGGCCACCTTTCTACGAGCAGTACTTC.

This clonotype has just a few counts. The chain employs TRBV28 and TRBJ1-2; tentatively, D is TRBD1 (6 bases). Trimming removed 6 bases at V and 7 bases at J, with 24 bases between. CDR1 and CDR2 from the germline V gene are MDHEN and SYDVKM. The CDR3 covers 16 residues. CDR3 bases: TGTGCCAGCAGCCAAGGGGGTACTCAGGGGCAAAGTGGCTACACCTTC. As protein: CASSQGGTQGQSGYTF.

In its sample, this clonotype was seen many times. CDR3 DNA sequence: TGTGCCAGCAGCGTGGGGACCCGCAATGAGCAGTTCTTC. Its protein product is CASSVGTRNEQFF. The chain carries TRBV7-6 and TRBJ2-1; the D gene could be TRBD1 or TRBD2 (5 bases each). From germline, CDR1 is SGHVS and CDR2 FNYEAQ. The V gene lost 5 bases and the J gene lost 6 bases, with 11 bases spanning the gap. This CDR3 has 13 amino acids.

Ten or more counts support this clonotype. The gene calls are TRBV12-3 or TRBV12-4 and TRBJ2-2; tentative D call: TRBD2 (6 bases). This CDR3 spans 18 amino acids. The V and J ends lost 5 bases and 4 bases respectively, with 23 bases between them. CDR3 protein: CASSTEITAGRGTGELFF. As DNA, the CDR3 is TGTGCCAGCAGTACAGAGATAACTGCGGGAAGAGGCACCGGGGAGCTGTTTTTT.

This clonotype was seen repeatedly, ten times or more. The chain employs TRBV19 and TRBJ1-5; 8 bases agree with TRBD1. Looked up from germline, CDR1 is LNHDA and CDR2 is SQIVND (reference sequence). The CDR3 loop spans 15 amino acids. With 7 bases clipped from V and 3 bases from J, the junction kept 8 bases outside the gene matches. The CDR3 DNA reads TGTGCCAGTACCCCGAGGACAGGGCCCAATCAGCCCCAGCATTTT. The encoded protein is CASTPRTGPNQPQHF.

This clonotype came up many times. The chain links TRBV4-1 to TRBJ2-1; D ambiguous. The CDR3 runs 14 residues. Germline V gene data show CDR1 as MGHRA and CDR2 as YSYEKL. Trimming removed 1 base at V and 5 bases at J, with 9 bases between. In DNA, the CDR3 is TGCGCCAGCAGCCAAGCGATCAGGAACAATGAGCAGTTCTTC. Protein: CASSQAIRNNEQFF.

V usage is TRBV10-3 and J usage is TRBJ1-2; maybe TRBD1 (5 bases). Trimming removed 2 bases at V and 4 bases at J, with 5 bases between. Germline CDR1 ENHRY, CDR2 SYGVKD. The CDR3 extends over 12 amino acids. The DNA for the CDR3 is TGTGCCATCAGTGAGGACAGCTATGGCTACACCTTC. As protein: CAISEDSYGYTF.

There are many counts of this clonotype. The chain uses TRBV10-3 and TRBJ2-5; possibly TRBD1 for D (6 bases). CDR3 length equals 15 residues. Germline CDR1 is ENHRY and CDR2 is SYGVKD. V dropped 0 bases and J dropped 1 base, with 9 bases sitting between them. The CDR3: CAISESAQGQETQYF. The CDR3 nucleotides are TGTGCCATCAGTGAGTCGGCACAGGGCCAAGAGACCCAGTACTTC.

Many counts were recorded for this clonotype. The J gene is TRBJ2-1, the V gene TRBV5-6, with a tentative D call TRBD1 (5 bases). Germline V gene data show CDR1 as SGHDT and CDR2 as YYEEEE. V lost 1 base, J lost 7 bases, and 15 bases lay in between. The CDR3 runs 15 residues. The CDR3 nucleotides are TGTGCCAGCAGCTTGTTTTCGCAGGGTTGGAATGAGCAGTTCTTC. As protein: CASSLFSQGWNEQFF.

There are many counts of this clonotype. J is TRBJ2-3 and V is TRBV27; TRBD1 is a possible D gene (5 bases). The V gene's germline CDR1 is MNHEY and CDR2 SMNVEV (reference sequence). The V and J ends lost 3 bases and 10 bases respectively, with 11 bases between them. The CDR3 is 12 residues long. The CDR3 protein is CASSFSGYPQYF. In DNA, the CDR3 is TGTGCCAGCAGTTTTTCAGGGTATCCGCAGTATTTT.

This clonotype showed up many times. The chain recombines TRBV10-1 with TRBJ2-1; no clear D. V was shortened by 6 bases and J by 0 bases, with 18 bases between the two germline ends. The CDR3 consists of 17 residues. The V gene's germline CDR1 is WNHNN and CDR2 SYGVQD (reference sequence). CDR3 nucleotides: TGCGCCAGCAGCGAGAAGACCTTATGGTCCTCCTACAATGAGCAGTTCTTC. Protein product: CASSEKTLWSSYNEQFF.

This clonotype was counted many times. The chain is built from TRBV4-1 and TRBJ2-1; D is uncertain. With 0 bases removed from V and 12 bases from J, the gap between germline ends came to 18 bases. Germline values: CDR1 MGHRA, CDR2 YSYEKL. This CDR3 has 15 residues. Written as DNA, the CDR3 is TGCGCCAGCAGCCAAGAAGGTAACCCCCTCTGGGTGCAGTTCTTC. Amino acids: CASSQEGNPLWVQFF.

This clonotype has a count of ten or more. CDR3 nucleotide sequence: TGTGCCATCAGTGAAACGAGCGGGAGTATCTACAATGAGCAGTTCTTC. It encodes CAISETSGSIYNEQFF. The chain combines TRBV10-3 with TRBJ2-1; 8 nucleotides line up with TRBD2. Germline CDR1 reads ENHRY; CDR2 reads SYGVKD. After removal of 3 bases from V and 3 bases from J, the junction contained 7 bases not matched to a gene. The CDR3 totals 16 residues.

Details on this clonotype: A much larger clone lies a single base off, so this may be a read error. This chain uses TRBV7-9 with TRBJ1-5; 7 nucleotides match TRBD1. This CDR3 contains 15 residues. Germline V gives CDR1 SEHNR, CDR2 FQNEAQ (reference sequence). Trimming took 1 base from V and 3 from J; bases not matched to a gene: 3. Here the CDR3 reads CASSLDRGDNQPQHF. CDR3 in DNA: TGTGCCAGCAGCTTAGACAGGGGTGACAATCAGCCCCAGCATTTT. The variable domain in full, with the rest retrieved from reference TRBV7-9 and TRBJ1-5, is DTGVSQNPRHKITKRGQNVTFRCDPISEHNRLYWYRQTLGQGPEFLTYFQNEAQLEKSRLLSDRFSAERPKGSFSTLEIQRTEQGDSAMYLCASSLDRGDNQPQHFGDGTRLSIL.

The table lists this clonotype with many counts. The chain joins TRBV30 to TRBJ2-7, with D maybe TRBD2 (6 bases). Germline CDR1 reads GTSNPN; CDR2 reads SVGIG (reference sequence). V shed 7 bases and J shed 3 bases, with 10 bases lying between them. CDR3 length: 11 residues. CDR3 residues: CAFMGGYEQYF. CDR3 nucleotide sequence: TGTGCCTTTATGGGGGGCTACGAGCAGTACTTC. Filled out from reference TRBV30 and TRBJ2-7, the complete variable domain reads SQTIHQWPATLVQPVGSPLSLECTVEGTSNPNLYWYRQAAGRGLQLLFYSVGIGQISSEVPQNLSASRPQDRQFILSSKKLLLSDSGFYLCAFMGGYEQYFGPGTRLTVT.

CDR3 coding DNA: TGTGCCAGCAGCCACCCGGGACTAGCGGGAAGTGAGCAGTTCTTC. This sequence encodes CASSHPGLAGSEQFF. The J gene is TRBJ2-1, the V gene TRBV7-2, with TRBD2 identical over 13 bases. J was trimmed by 9 bases and V by 5 bases; bases with no gene match: 7. Germline assignment: CDR1 SGHTA and CDR2 FQGNSA. The CDR3 runs to 15 residues.

This clonotype was observed many times. V is TRBV28 and J is TRBJ2-2; 8 bases map to TRBD1. CDR3 length: 16 amino acids. Unmatched junction bases numbered 7, after V lost 3 bases and J lost 4 bases. The germline gives CDR1 MDHEN, CDR2 SYDVKM. In nucleotides, the CDR3 is TGTGCCAGCAGTTTGCCTCAGGGGGCCCCCACCGGGGAGCTGTTTTTT. Translated, it gives CASSLPQGAPTGELFF.